This T cell receptor (beta chain) was found in a study of T cell repertoires in ileal Crohn's disease. Study at large: Postoperative therapy was given to about half: 11 thiopurines, around 20 anti-TNF agents. The M6 sample came from neoterminal ileum during colonoscopy after surgery.

Around 500 nanograms of biopsy DNA per sample underwent TCRB immunosequencing. TCRdb keeps only in-frame clones here, not all; method: immunoSEQ multiplex PCR. The sample lists some 10,000 clones, around 73% seen once, with around 19% in the top ten. The time point: neoterminal ileum biopsy at postoperative endoscopy, about 6 months after surgery. This CDR3 spans 18 amino acids. V gave up 0 bases and J gave up 0 bases; unmatched junction bases: 8. Germline loops: CDR1 KGHSH, CDR2 LQKENI. The sample was ileal tissue. The chain joins TRBV18 to TRBJ2-5, with 9 positions matching TRBD2. The receptor was isolated from an adult with Crohn's disease. Written as DNA, the CDR3 is TGTGCCAGCTCACCACCGATAGGCCTAGCGGGGTACCAAGAGACCCAGTACTTC. Its protein product is CASSPPIGLAGYQETQYF.